This T cell receptor beta chain is drawn from a study of early T cells in non-severe SARS-CoV-2 infection. Study-level information: Sequencing input comprised bulk RNA from unsorted whole blood; chain pairing was not available.

In the library, individual cDNA molecules carried attached unique molecular identifiers. TCRdb analysed the 5' RACE reads with MiXCR anew, one entry per CDR3 protein. The data hold 100,000 to 130,000 distinct CDR3 sequences, with roughly 10% observed a single time. Study outcomes and limitations: Matching results from VDJdb favored anti-spike CD8 responses, leaving private and CD4 specificities undetected.

CDR3 length: 15 amino acids. V was pared by 4 bases and J by 1 base, with 13 bases between. The germline V gene encodes CDR1 LGHDT and CDR2 YNNKEL (reference sequence). This clonotype has ten or more counts. Its matching antigen is unknown. This chain joins TRBV3-1 and TRBJ1-1; TRBD1 is a possible D gene (5 bases). This sequence originates from an adult who was a healthcare worker with PCR-confirmed SARS-CoV-2 infection or an uninfected control (not recorded which). The sample comprised whole blood. As DNA, the CDR3 is TGTGCCAGCAGCCTACTAGGGACCGGGAACACTGAAGCTTTCTTT. Protein sequence: CASSLLGTGNTEAFF.